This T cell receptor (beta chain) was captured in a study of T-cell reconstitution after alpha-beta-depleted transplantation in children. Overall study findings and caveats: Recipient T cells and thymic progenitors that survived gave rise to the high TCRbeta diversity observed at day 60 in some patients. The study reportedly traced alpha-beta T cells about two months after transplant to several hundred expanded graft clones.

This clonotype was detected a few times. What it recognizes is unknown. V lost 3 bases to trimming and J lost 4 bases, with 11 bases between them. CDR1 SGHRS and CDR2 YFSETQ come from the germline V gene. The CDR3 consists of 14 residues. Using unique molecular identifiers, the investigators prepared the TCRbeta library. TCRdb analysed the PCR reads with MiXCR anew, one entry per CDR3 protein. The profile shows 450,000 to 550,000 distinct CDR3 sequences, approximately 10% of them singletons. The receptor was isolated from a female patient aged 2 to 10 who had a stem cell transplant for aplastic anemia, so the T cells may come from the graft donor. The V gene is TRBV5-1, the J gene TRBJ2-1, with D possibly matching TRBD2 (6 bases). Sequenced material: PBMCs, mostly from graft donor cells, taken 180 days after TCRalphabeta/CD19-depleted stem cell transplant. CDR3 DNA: TGCGCCAGCAGCTCCCGGGGGATTTACAATGAGCAGTTCTTC. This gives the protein CASSSRGIYNEQFF.